This T cell receptor beta chain was captured by sequencing in a study of cytomegalovirus exposure and HLA in healthy donors. The PCR was carried out with 60 Vbeta primers and 13 Jbeta primers. Sequencing was performed with immunoSEQ multiplex PCR; in TCRdb, only in-frame clones are kept and a portion is missing. In the table there are about 200,000 clones, roughly 77% of which are singletons. Each donor was healthy, and each was a bone marrow donor. As to this clone: One junction end does not reproduce the germline sequence, and a read error may be involved.

The TCR was taken from a woman aged 50 to 60 in good health and CMV-seronegative. The sequencing sample was made of PBMCs.

This CDR3 reads CAVRDQGNEQFF. CDR3 bases: TGTGCCGTCAGGGACCAGGGGAATGAGCAGTTCTTC. V and J are TRBV10-3 and TRBJ2-1; possibly TRBD1 for D (6 bases). Germline loops: CDR1 ENHRY, CDR2 SYGVKD. The CDR3 extends over 12 amino acids.